This record covers a single T cell receptor (beta chain). The authors ran the immunoSEQ assay, v3.0, at survey level. Clones were read by immunoSEQ multiplex PCR, and TCRdb kept only the in-frame ones, dropping some. The sample records approximately 24,000 clones, roughly 87% being singletons. The data belong to a study of long-term antiretroviral therapy in people with HIV. The CDR3 runs to 17 residues. Germline CDR1 is LNHNV and CDR2 is YYDKDF (reference sequence). The trim removed 5 bases at V and 6 bases at J, leaving 11 bases unmatched. Sequences were derived from unsorted PBMCs, sampled 1.8 years before starting antiretroviral therapy. This chain links TRBV15 with TRBJ1-6; 9 bases are a match to TRBD1. The clonotype was recovered from a man over 45 with HIV. The CDR3 protein is CATSVNRGHFGNSPLHF. The CDR3 DNA sequence: TGTGCCACCAGCGTAAACAGGGGGCACTTCGGTAATTCACCCCTCCACTTT.